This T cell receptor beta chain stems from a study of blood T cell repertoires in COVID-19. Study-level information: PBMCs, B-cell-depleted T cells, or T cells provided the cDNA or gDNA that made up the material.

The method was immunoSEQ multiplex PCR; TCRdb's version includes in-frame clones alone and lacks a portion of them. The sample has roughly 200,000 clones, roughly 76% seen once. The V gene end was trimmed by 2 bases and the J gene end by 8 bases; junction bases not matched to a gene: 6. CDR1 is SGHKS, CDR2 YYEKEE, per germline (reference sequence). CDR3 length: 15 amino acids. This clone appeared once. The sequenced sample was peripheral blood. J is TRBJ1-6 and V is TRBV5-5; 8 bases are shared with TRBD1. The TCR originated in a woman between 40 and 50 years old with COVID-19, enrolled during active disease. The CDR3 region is CASSFGGTGDSPLHF. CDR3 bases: TGTGCCAGCAGCTTTGGTGGGACAGGCGATTCACCCCTCCACTTT.